This entry lists 31 T cell receptor beta chains sequenced from one sample in a study of shared clonotypes between healthy human individuals. Assay: immunoSEQ multiplex PCR; the TCRdb copy retains only in-frame clones and omits some. The sample contains 2 million to 2.5 million clones, under 95% of which appear only once. The sequencing input was naive CD4+ T cells from PBMCs. The subset was: CD45RA+ positively selected. The receptors were gathered from a man aged 18-30 years in good health. Some clones in this sample may be carry-over from other donors' samples.

This chain links TRBV4-1 with TRBJ1-2, with D perhaps TRBD1 (5 bases). Germline CDR1 and CDR2: MGHRA and YSYEKL. The CDR3 totals 15 residues. Trimming removed 4 bases at V and 2 bases at J, with 14 bases between. DNA of the CDR3: TGCGCCAGCAGCCCCTCGGACAACTTAAACTATGGCTACACCTTC. It specifies CASSPSDNLNYGYTF.

The J gene is TRBJ1-4, the V gene TRBV5-4; D is ambiguous. CDR3 length equals 14 residues. V was trimmed by 7 bases and J by 4 bases, leaving 14 bases between them. Germline CDR1 reads SGHNT; CDR2 reads YYREEE (reference sequence). Here the CDR3 reads CASLSLGSNEKLFF. In DNA, the CDR3 is TGTGCCAGCCTATCATTAGGGAGTAATGAAAAACTGTTTTTT.

This clone appeared a single time. Other DNA sequences within the sample encode an identical CDR3. The J gene is TRBJ1-2, the V gene TRBV14; D is uncertain. The CDR3 is 13 residues long. Trimming cost V 1 base and J 4 bases, with 7 bases left between them. Germline V gives CDR1 SGHDN, CDR2 FVKESK. For the CDR3, the DNA is TGTGCCAGCAGCCAAGGCAGCAGCTATGGCTACACCTTC. Its translation: CASSQGSSYGYTF.

The chain has TRBV6-1 and TRBJ1-5; D ambiguous. Trimming took off 3 bases at V and 4 bases at J, with 7 bases between the two ends. Germline V gene data show CDR1 as MNHNS and CDR2 as SASEGT. The CDR3 totals 13 residues. The CDR3 DNA reads TGTGCCAGCAGTGAGTTTCTTAATCAGCCCCAGCATTTT. It translates to CASSEFLNQPQHF.

The chain couples TRBV28 to TRBJ1-3; a weak D match, TRBD1 (5 bases). The CDR3 runs 16 residues. Germline CDR1 MDHEN, CDR2 SYDVKM. V was trimmed by 5 bases and J by 0 bases, leaving 14 bases between them. This CDR3 reads CASSTLDRRSGNTIYF. Here the CDR3 DNA reads TGTGCCAGCAGTACCTTAGACAGACGCTCTGGAAACACCATATATTTT.

The rearrangement uses TRBV6-1 and TRBJ2-2; no definite D call. Trimming pared 7 bases from V and 1 base from J, leaving 7 bases between. In germline, CDR1 is MNHNS, CDR2 SASEGT. The CDR3 is made up of 13 amino acids. The CDR3 loop is CASMGRNTGELFF. The CDR3 DNA reads TGTGCCAGCATGGGCCGGAACACCGGGGAGCTGTTTTTT.

Worth noting for this clone: This sample includes further DNA sequences coding for the same CDR3. This chain links TRBV4-1 with TRBJ1-4, with D perhaps matching TRBD1 (6 bases). Trimming took 5 bases from V and 3 from J, leaving 13 bases between them. The CDR3 totals 15 residues. Germline lookup yields CDR1 MGHRA and CDR2 YSYEKL. The CDR3 bases are TGCGCCAGCAGCGGAGGGGGACGGGCTAATGAAAAACTGTTTTTT. Its protein is CASSGGGRANEKLFF.

Comments on this clone: Additional DNA sequences in this sample encode the identical CDR3. This chain links TRBV25-1 with TRBJ2-3, with TRBD2 matching 9 bases. After removal of 4 bases from V and 0 bases from J, the junction contained 8 bases not matched to a gene. This CDR3 has 17 amino acids. The V gene's germline CDR1 is MGHDK and CDR2 SYGVNS. CDR3 amino acids: CASSGGTSFSSTDTQYF. The DNA of the CDR3 is TGTGCCAGCAGTGGTGGGACTAGCTTCTCTAGCACAGATACGCAGTATTTT.

The chain combines TRBV19 with TRBJ1-1; D not certain. The CDR3 loop spans 14 amino acids. The V and J ends lost 1 base and 11 bases respectively, with 17 bases between them. CDR1 and CDR2 from the germline V gene are LNHDA and SQIVND (reference sequence). CDR3 coding DNA: TGTGCCAGTAGTATAGGTGGTGGGATTACTGCGGCTTTCTTT. Translating gives CASSIGGGITAAFF.

V is TRBV28 and J is TRBJ1-1; no firm D call. V lost 9 bases, J lost 0 bases, and 14 bases lay in between. This CDR3 is built from 14 residues. From germline, CDR1 is MDHEN and CDR2 SYDVKM. Here the CDR3 DNA reads TGTGCCAGTCGTCCCCTGAATTTGAACACTGAAGCTTTCTTT. It encodes CASRPLNLNTEAFF.

V usage is TRBV11-2 and J usage is TRBJ2-5, with 9 bases fitting TRBD2. Losses at the gene ends were 3 bases for V and 4 bases for J; bases not matched to a gene: 3. Germline loops: CDR1 SGHAT, CDR2 FQNNGV. The CDR3 runs 14 residues. For the CDR3, the DNA is TGTGCCAGCAGCTTCTCTAGCGGGGTAGAGACCCAGTACTTC. Its protein product is CASSFSSGVETQYF.

The count of this clone is one. The chain links TRBV14 to TRBJ2-7; no definite D call. CDR3 length: 14 amino acids. Per the germline V gene, CDR1 is SGHDN and CDR2 is FVKESK. Trimming cost V 4 bases and J 1 base, with 11 bases left between them. The CDR3 loop reads CASSRQPTSYEQYF. The CDR3, as DNA: TGTGCCAGCAGCCGTCAGCCTACTTCCTACGAGCAGTACTTC.

CDR3 in DNA: TGTGCCAGTAGGTCTCTAGGGTTCTCCTACAATGAGCAGTTCTTC. It is translated as CASRSLGFSYNEQFF. This rearrangement joins TRBV19 to TRBJ2-1; D gene uncertain. This CDR3 is 15 amino acids long. Germline V gene sequence: CDR1 LNHDA, CDR2 SQIVND (reference sequence). V was pared by 6 bases and J by 0 bases, with 12 bases between.

The gene calls are TRBV4-1 and TRBJ1-4, with D uncertain. Looked up from germline, CDR1 is MGHRA and CDR2 is YSYEKL. CDR3 length: 15 residues. V was trimmed by 0 bases and J by 8 bases, leaving 13 bases between them. CDR3 nucleotides: TGCGCCAGCAGCCAAGAGGTTAACCGAGCCGAAAAACTGTTTTTT. This translates into CASSQEVNRAEKLFF.

The rearrangement uses TRBV7-2 and TRBJ2-7, with D tentatively TRBD2 (6 bases). CDR3 length: 15 residues. Germline-derived CDR1 and CDR2 are SGHTA and FQGNSA. V lost 1 base and J 2 bases, leaving 12 bases between the germline ends. CDR3 nucleotides: TGTGCCAGCAGCTTAGTTTACGGGACTCCCTACGAGCAGTACTTC. The encoded protein is CASSLVYGTPYEQYF.

The chain uses TRBV27 and TRBJ2-5; 7 positions match TRBD1. Germline CDR1 and CDR2: MNHEY and SMNVEV (reference sequence). The CDR3 extends over 12 amino acids. The V and J ends lost 9 bases and 4 bases, in that order; junction bases with no gene match: 5. The CDR3 DNA reads as TGTGCCAGGAGGGGGCTAGGAGAGACCCAGTACTTC. This codes for CARRGLGETQYF.

Regarding this clone: Other DNA sequences in this specimen translate into the identical CDR3. This chain uses TRBV7-2 with TRBJ2-2; D not resolved. The CDR3 runs 13 residues. The germline CDR1 and CDR2 sequences are SGHTA and FQGNSA. The ends were cut back, 5 bases at V and 1 base at J, with 5 bases in the middle. The CDR3 nucleotides are TGTGCCAGCAGCCCAAAGAACACCGGGGAGCTGTTTTTT. Translation gives CASSPKNTGELFF.

This chain uses TRBV9 with TRBJ2-7; D ambiguous. The CDR3 covers 15 residues. Trimming took 0 bases from V and 0 from J, leaving 10 bases between them. The germline V gene has CDR1 SGDLS and CDR2 YYNGEE. DNA of the CDR3: TGTGCCAGCAGCGTAGGGCCAGATTTCTCCTACGAGCAGTACTTC. Its translation: CASSVGPDFSYEQYF.

The V and J genes are TRBV5-4 and TRBJ1-4; tentative D call: TRBD1 (5 bases). CDR3 length: 17 residues. V dropped 0 bases and J dropped 4 bases, with 16 bases sitting between them. CDR1 is SGHNT, CDR2 YYREEE, per germline (reference sequence). The DNA for the CDR3 is TGTGCCAGCAGCTTGGGCGGGGCCCGATCAAATAATGAAAAACTGTTTTTT. It encodes CASSLGGARSNNEKLFF.

The chain combines TRBV6-6 with TRBJ1-1, with D hard to call. Trimming took off 2 bases at V and 0 bases at J, with 10 bases between the two ends. This CDR3 region has 15 residues. The germline CDR1 and CDR2 sequences are MNHNY and SVGAGI (reference sequence). CDR3 sequence reads: CASSYAGRLNTEAFF. CDR3 DNA sequence: TGTGCCAGCAGTTACGCCGGACGGTTGAACACTGAAGCTTTCTTT.

This chain uses TRBV28 with TRBJ1-5; TRBD1 matches at 8 bases. The V gene's germline CDR1 is MDHEN and CDR2 SYDVKM. The CDR3 is 16 amino acids. Germline trimming cut 6 bases from V and 5 bases from J; bases unmatched to any gene: 12. The CDR3 reads CASSSGQGWRDQPQHF. The CDR3 DNA follows: TGTGCCAGCAGCTCCGGACAGGGTTGGAGAGATCAGCCCCAGCATTTT.

The J gene is TRBJ1-1, the V gene TRBV29-1; TRBD1 agrees at 11 bases. Losses at the gene ends were 3 bases for V and 6 bases for J; bases not matched to a gene: 6. The CDR3 length is 14 residues. Per the germline V gene, CDR1 is SQVTM and CDR2 is ANQGSEA. The CDR3 nucleotides read TGCAGCGTTGACACGGGACAGGGGGTGCCTGAAGCTTTCTTT. Protein sequence: CSVDTGQGVPEAFF.

This chain connects TRBV7-9 to TRBJ2-3; perhaps TRBD2 as D (6 bases). V was cut by 5 bases and J by 0 bases, with 21 bases left in between. This CDR3 has 18 amino acids. The germline CDR1 and CDR2 sequences are SEHNR and FQNEAQ (reference sequence). The CDR3 here is CASSPPTGGGVSTDTQYF. The CDR3 bases are TGTGCCAGCAGCCCACCCACGGGTGGCGGGGTTAGCACAGATACGCAGTATTTT.

The chain links TRBV7-2 to TRBJ1-5; 9 bases fit TRBD1. V shed 4 bases and J 7 bases; nucleotides not matched to a gene: 5. There are 14 residues in the CDR3. Germline V gene sequence: CDR1 SGHTA, CDR2 FQGNSA. CDR3 region: CASSSGQGSQPQHF. As DNA, the CDR3 is TGTGCCAGCAGCTCCGGACAGGGGAGCCAGCCCCAGCATTTT.

This chain uses TRBV13 with TRBJ2-7; 9 bases are shared with TRBD1. CDR1 and CDR2 from the germline V gene are PRHDT and FYEKMQ (reference sequence). Trimming took 6 bases from V and 1 from J; bases not matched to a gene: 4. The CDR3 is made up of 14 amino acids. The CDR3 protein is CASRSTGGSYEQYF. CDR3 nucleotides: TGTGCCAGCAGGTCGACAGGGGGATCCTACGAGCAGTACTTC.

The gene calls are TRBV28 and TRBJ2-7; D possibly corresponds to TRBD1 (6 bases). This CDR3 spans 12 amino acids. The V gene's germline CDR1 is MDHEN and CDR2 SYDVKM. The germline V and J ends were trimmed by 3 bases and 12 bases, with 15 bases remaining between them. As DNA, the CDR3 is TGTGCCAGCAGTTTTCAAGACAGGCTCGTGTACTTC. Protein product: CASSFQDRLVYF.

The chain recombines TRBV4-3 with TRBJ2-7, with D maybe TRBD2 (5 bases). The germline V gene has CDR1 LGHNA and CDR2 YSLEER. CDR3 length equals 15 residues. V was trimmed by 1 base and J by 1 base, leaving 11 bases between them. The CDR3 DNA reads TGCGCCAGCAGCCAAGGACTACCCCTTTCCTACGAGCAGTACTTC. Protein sequence: CASSQGLPLSYEQYF.

V is TRBV5-4 and J is TRBJ2-3; D gene uncertain. The germline V gene has CDR1 SGHNT and CDR2 YYREEE (reference sequence). CDR3 size: 16 residues. V dropped 4 bases and J dropped 0 bases, with 15 bases sitting between them. In DNA, the CDR3 is TGTGCCAGCAGCCATCCCTCGGCGGAAAGCACAGATACGCAGTATTTT. Translating it yields CASSHPSAESTDTQYF.

V usage is TRBV7-2 and J usage is TRBJ2-7, with D perhaps matching TRBD1 or TRBD2 (5 bases each). The CDR3 is 17 amino acids. Trimming removed 3 bases from V and 1 base from J, with 19 bases in between. Germline V gene data show CDR1 as SGHTA and CDR2 as FQGNSA. DNA of the CDR3: TGTGCCAGCAGCTTTCGAGTCTCCGGGACGGAGTCCTACGAGCAGTACTTC. Translating it yields CASSFRVSGTESYEQYF.

J is TRBJ2-3 and V is TRBV2; D uncertain. The CDR3 runs to 13 residues. The germline V gene has CDR1 SNHLY and CDR2 FYNNEI. V lost 4 bases, J lost 5 bases, and 10 bases lay in between. The CDR3 bases are TGTGCCAGCAGTGGGGCGAGAGAAGATACGCAGTATTTT. This translates into CASSGAREDTQYF. Based on the CDR3 plus reference TRBV2 and TRBJ2-3, the full variable domain is EPEVTQTPSHQVTQMGQEVILRCVPISNHLYFYWYRQILGQKVEFLVSFYNNEISEKSEIFDDQFSVERPDGSNFTLKIRSTKLEDSAMYFCASSGAREDTQYFGPGTRLTVL.

The chain employs TRBV11-2 and TRBJ2-3; 9 nucleotides line up with TRBD2. With V trimmed by 0 bases and J by 1 base, 2 bases remained unmatched. This CDR3 is 16 amino acids long. Germline CDR1 SGHAT, CDR2 FQNNGV. CDR3 nucleotide sequence: TGTGCCAGCAGCTTAGATAGGACTAGCGGCACAGATACGCAGTATTTT. Its protein is CASSLDRTSGTDTQYF.